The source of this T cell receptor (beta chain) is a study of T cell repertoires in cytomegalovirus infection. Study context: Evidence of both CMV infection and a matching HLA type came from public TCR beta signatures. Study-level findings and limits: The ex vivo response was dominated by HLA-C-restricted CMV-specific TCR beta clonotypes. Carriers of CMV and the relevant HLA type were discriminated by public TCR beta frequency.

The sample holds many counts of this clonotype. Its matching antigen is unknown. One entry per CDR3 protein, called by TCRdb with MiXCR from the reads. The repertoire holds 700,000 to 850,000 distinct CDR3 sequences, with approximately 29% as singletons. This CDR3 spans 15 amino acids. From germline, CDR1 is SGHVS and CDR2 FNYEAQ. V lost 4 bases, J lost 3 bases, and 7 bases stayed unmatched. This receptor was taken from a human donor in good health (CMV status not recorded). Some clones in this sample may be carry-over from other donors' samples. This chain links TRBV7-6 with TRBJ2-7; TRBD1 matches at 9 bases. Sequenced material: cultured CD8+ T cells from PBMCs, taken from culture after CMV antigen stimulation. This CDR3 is CASSSEGQGLYEQYF. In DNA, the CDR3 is TGTGCCAGCAGCTCTGAGGGACAGGGTCTCTACGAGCAGTACTTC.